This T cell receptor (beta chain) was recorded in a study of blood T cell repertoires in COVID-19. Study-wide context: Donors in the United States, Italy and Spain gave samples during acute or convalescent COVID-19.

Germline CDR1 and CDR2: SEHNR and FQNEAQ (reference sequence). The V segment lost 5 bases and the J segment 5 bases; nucleotides outside the gene matches: 10. The CDR3 consists of 15 residues. This clone was counted once. Data came from immunoSEQ multiplex PCR; TCRdb stores just in-frame clones and leaves some out. The sample carries approximately 300,000 clones, more than 90% recorded once. Recruitment covered about two dozen US areas and drew participants whose ages spanned roughly 18 to 89 years. The study assigned cohorts using participant-reported clinical history. The gene calls are TRBV7-9 and TRBJ1-2; TRBD1 agrees at 8 bases. This TCR was recovered from a man in his fifties or sixties who had recovered from COVID-19. Sequencing used PBMCs or T cells enriched from blood (not recorded which). The CDR3 spells CASSAPDRGGYGYTF. DNA for the CDR3: TGTGCCAGCAGCGCCCCCGACAGGGGCGGGTATGGCTACACCTTC.